These T cell receptor beta chains were read from a single sample in a study of T-cell memory formation after mild COVID-19. TCRdb called the 5' RACE reads again in MiXCR, with one record for every CDR3 protein. Of about 130,000 distinct CDR3 sequences in the sample, approximately 15% were seen once. The sequenced sample consisted of PBMCs or a T cell subset sorted from them (not recorded which). These receptors all come from a man aged 18-30 years who had mild COVID-19 (a few samples of this study predate the infection). Cell type and time point are not known. Both conserved end residues are part of each CDR3. D genes are given only for firm matches.

v_call	j_call	d_call	cdr3_aa
TRBV25-1	TRBJ1-2	NA	CASSEAGGANYGYTF
TRBV20-1	TRBJ2-2	NA	CSARDLGEDTGELFF
TRBV10-3	TRBJ1-2	NA	CAISEAGPLNGYTF
TRBV18	TRBJ2-3	NA	CASSKANQRAGDTQYF
TRBV2	TRBJ2-7	NA	CASSDQGTYEQYF
TRBV7-9	TRBJ2-2	NA	CASSLEVSGELFF
TRBV5-1	TRBJ1-3	NA	CASSLDRNTIYF
TRBV3-1	TRBJ2-5	NA	CASSQSAAETQYF
TRBV6-5	TRBJ2-3	NA	CASSYGHPTDTQYF
TRBV6-5	TRBJ1-1	TRBD1	CASSYQDRVGAFF
TRBV6-2/TRBV6-3	TRBJ2-3	NA	CASSYSGQGHTDTQYF
TRBV9	TRBJ1-6	NA	CASSVRGTYNSPLHF
TRBV7-9	TRBJ2-3	TRBD2	CASSSQGLAVAGDTQYF
TRBV5-1	TRBJ1-6	TRBD1	CASSLAGTDPSPLHF
TRBV27	TRBJ1-6	NA	CASSPSLRSPLHF
TRBV12-3/TRBV12-4	TRBJ2-3	TRBD2	CASSVAGGTDTQYF
TRBV7-2	TRBJ2-7	NA	CASSYGKTREGYEQYF
TRBV21-1	TRBJ2-5	NA	CASSKGAVQETQYF
TRBV5-1	TRBJ2-5	TRBD2	CASSQTSGQETQYF
TRBV12-3/TRBV12-4	TRBJ1-1	TRBD1	CASSGGQGEGWGTEAFF
TRBV11-3	TRBJ2-7	NA	CASSLSRYDEQYF
TRBV12-3/TRBV12-4	TRBJ1-2	TRBD1	CASTINRGRVNYGYTF
TRBV28	TRBJ2-7	TRBD1	CASRGTGAPYEQYF
TRBV18	TRBJ2-3	TRBD1	CASSPRQGAVDTQYF
TRBV12-3/TRBV12-4	TRBJ1-6	NA	CASCNLINSPLHF
TRBV5-1	TRBJ1-1	NA	CASSRAKNTEAFF
TRBV28	TRBJ2-1	TRBD2	CASRRLAAYNEQFF
TRBV5-1	TRBJ2-5	NA	CASSLAAEETQYF
TRBV5-6	TRBJ1-1	NA	CASSTNLGRKSEAFF
TRBV6-5	TRBJ2-3	NA	CASSTTGRTTDTQYF
TRBV27	TRBJ1-5	NA	CASSLRGGASNQPQHF
TRBV18	TRBJ1-5	NA	CASSPSNQPQHF
TRBV5-1	TRBJ2-7	NA	CASSFQEGSYEQYF
TRBV7-2	TRBJ2-5	NA	CASSLARGRETQYF
TRBV14	TRBJ2-2	NA	CASSQDYGGGELFF
TRBV5-1	TRBJ2-1	TRBD2	CASSLGGTSAGNEQFF
TRBV10-3	TRBJ2-5	NA	CAIRPGTSGETQYF
TRBV20-1	TRBJ2-3	TRBD2	CSATPRGSGEPDTQYF
TRBV2	TRBJ2-1	NA	CASKWGYEQFF
TRBV5-1	TRBJ1-1	NA	CASSWKTGNEAFF
TRBV29-1	TRBJ2-5	NA	CSVAFPGRETQYF
TRBV6-2/TRBV6-3	TRBJ2-5	TRBD2	CASTSRKKRDETQYF
TRBV7-2	TRBJ2-1	NA	CASSLSFSGSSYNEQFF
TRBV4-2	TRBJ2-2	NA	CASSQVPSRFAGELFF
TRBV6-5	TRBJ2-3	NA	CASSNRLGSTQYF
TRBV5-1	TRBJ2-1	TRBD1	CASSQDRVDNEQFF
TRBV6-2/TRBV6-3	TRBJ1-5	NA	CASSFRGRQPQHF
TRBV7-2	TRBJ2-3	NA	CASSLAPHTDTQYF
TRBV7-2	TRBJ2-3	TRBD1	CASSFQTGPDTQYF
TRBV12-3/TRBV12-4	TRBJ2-5	NA	CASSLAQGMKKETQYF
TRBV6-2/TRBV6-3	TRBJ2-3	TRBD2	CASSYLTSASTDTQYF
TRBV4-1	TRBJ1-2	TRBD1	CASSQATTGGPYGYTF
TRBV5-6	TRBJ2-1	NA	CASSRRGGNEQFF
TRBV12-3/TRBV12-4	TRBJ2-1	TRBD1	CASRAGQGAYNEQFF
TRBV29-1	TRBJ1-1	NA	CSVEIWATEAFF